These T cell receptor beta chains were read from a single sample in a study of beta chain features in type 1 diabetes. Data came from immunoSEQ multiplex PCR; TCRdb stores just in-frame clones and leaves some out. Of 350,000 to 400,000 clones listed, less than 15% were seen once; the top ten hold around 0.02%. Sample: naive CD4+ T cells from blood. These receptor sequences come from a woman between 18 and 30 years old in good health. Both conserved end residues are part of each CDR3. The D gene is left open where the match is weak. A clone size is listed for some rows: how often the clone was seen (once, few, many), or a class if it is expanded.

v_call	d_call	j_call	clone_size	cdr3_aa	cdr3_nt
TRBV28	TRBD1	TRBJ2-7	-	CASSLSDREPGEQYF	TGTGCCAGCAGTTTGTCCGACAGGGAGCCAGGCGAGCAGTACTTC
TRBV6-5	TRBD1	TRBJ2-7	-	CASRNGQGIYEQYF	TGTGCCAGCAGAAACGGACAGGGGATCTACGAGCAGTACTTC
TRBV30	-	TRBJ1-1	-	CAWSVRGMNTEAFF	TGTGCCTGGAGTGTACGGGGGATGAACACTGAAGCTTTCTTT
TRBV7-2	TRBD1	TRBJ1-5	few	CASSAYGTGGQPQHF	TGTGCCAGCAGCGCTTACGGGACAGGGGGACAGCCCCAGCATTTT
TRBV5-4	-	TRBJ2-1	-	CASKGQIYNEQFF	TGTGCCAGCAAAGGACAGATCTACAATGAGCAGTTCTTC
TRBV9	-	TRBJ2-1	-	CASSVGLGRNSYNEQFF	TGTGCCAGCAGCGTAGGATTGGGGCGTAACTCCTACAATGAGCAGTTCTTC
TRBV15	TRBD1	TRBJ2-7	few	CATSRDPYPGQTYEQYF	TGTGCCACCAGCAGAGATCCCTATCCGGGACAGACCTACGAGCAGTACTTC
TRBV14	TRBD2	TRBJ2-1	-	CASSHNEREGLGHEQFF	TGTGCCAGCAGCCATAACGAGCGGGAGGGCCTCGGTCATGAGCAGTTCTTC
TRBV7-8	-	TRBJ2-7	-	CASSLRYTGMVYEQYF	TGTGCCAGCAGCTTAAGGTATACGGGAATGGTCTACGAGCAGTACTTC
TRBV7-9	TRBD2	TRBJ2-5	few	CASSAWGGQETQYF	TGTGCCAGCAGCGCATGGGGGGGCCAAGAGACCCAGTACTTC
TRBV4-1	-	TRBJ1-1	few	CASSQWGPTEAFF	TGCGCCAGCAGCCAATGGGGGCCCACTGAAGCTTTCTTT
TRBV6-5	TRBD2	TRBJ2-1	few	CASSYFSGRGYNEQFF	TGTGCCAGCAGTTACTTTAGCGGGCGGGGTTACAATGAGCAGTTCTTC
TRBV18	-	TRBJ2-5	-	CASSPVGREETQYF	TGTGCCAGCTCACCAGTTGGCAGGGAAGAGACCCAGTACTTC
TRBV7-2	-	TRBJ2-3	-	CASSPGLTGTRRATDTQYF	TGTGCCAGCAGCCCCGGGCTAACTGGGACACGGCGGGCCACAGATACGCAGTATTTT
TRBV4-1	-	TRBJ2-1	-	CASSQYGNEQFF	TGCGCCAGCAGCCAATACGGGAATGAGCAGTTCTTC
TRBV29-1	TRBD2	TRBJ2-7	-	CSVSTSGGTYEQYF	TGCAGCGTCTCGACTAGCGGGGGAACCTACGAGCAGTACTTC
TRBV30	TRBD1	TRBJ1-1	few	CAWSTGDRGGTEAFF	TGTGCCTGGAGTACGGGGGACAGGGGAGGAACTGAAGCTTTCTTT
TRBV7-2	TRBD2	TRBJ2-7	few	CASSLGLAYEQYF	TGTGCCAGCAGCCTTGGACTAGCCTACGAGCAGTACTTC
TRBV30	-	TRBJ1-5	-	CAWSLPRLSQHF	TGTGCCTGGAGTCTTCCGCGGCTTTCCCAGCATTTT
TRBV5-1	TRBD1	TRBJ2-7	few	CASRSGQGASYEQYF	TGCGCCAGCAGATCTGGACAGGGGGCTTCCTACGAGCAGTACTTC
TRBV6-1	TRBD1	TRBJ1-2	few	CASSETPGAGGRHGYTF	TGTGCCAGCAGTGAAACCCCTGGGGCAGGGGGCCGCCATGGCTACACCTTC
TRBV29-1	TRBD2	TRBJ2-1	few	CSVASGRVSDEQFF	TGCAGCGTGGCTAGCGGGAGGGTTTCCGATGAGCAGTTCTTC
TRBV15	TRBD1	TRBJ1-2	-	CATSRDRGHEGGYGYTF	TGTGCCACCAGCAGAGATAGGGGGCACGAGGGCGGGTATGGCTACACCTTC
TRBV28	-	TRBJ2-1	few	CASTQRRGYYNEQFF	TGTGCCAGCACTCAACGCAGGGGATACTACAATGAGCAGTTCTTC
TRBV15	TRBD1	TRBJ2-6	few	CATSSNRGLANVLTF	TGTGCCACCAGCTCTAACAGGGGGCTTGCCAACGTCCTGACTTTC
TRBV18	TRBD2	TRBJ2-1	-	CASSRRLAGEYNEQFF	TGTGCCAGCTCACGACGACTAGCGGGAGAATACAATGAGCAGTTCTTC
TRBV18	-	TRBJ1-5	-	CASSRGGSRSNQPQHF	TGTGCCAGCTCACGTGGAGGGAGTAGGAGCAATCAGCCCCAGCATTTT
TRBV9	-	TRBJ2-7	-	CASSVESVKQYF	TGTGCCAGCAGCGTAGAATCAGTGAAGCAGTACTTC
TRBV12-5	TRBD1	TRBJ1-1	-	CASGLGEGQRRQAFF	TGTGCTAGTGGTTTGGGAGAGGGACAGCGAAGACAAGCTTTCTTT
TRBV6-4	-	TRBJ2-7	few	CASSRRTPGSSYEQYF	TGTGCCAGCAGTCGACGCACCCCGGGATCGTCCTACGAGCAGTACTTC
TRBV7-9	TRBD1	TRBJ1-1	-	CASQGQGTNMNTEAFF	TGTGCCAGCCAGGGACAGGGGACTAACATGAACACTGAAGCTTTCTTT
TRBV30	TRBD2	TRBJ2-7	-	CAWNGGRALGDEQYF	TGTGCCTGGAACGGCGGGAGGGCCTTAGGGGACGAGCAGTACTTC
TRBV30	TRBD2	TRBJ2-7	few	CAWSRSGSSYEQYF	TGTGCCTGGAGTAGAAGCGGGAGCTCCTACGAGCAGTACTTC
TRBV30	-	TRBJ1-4	-	CAWSTGLSEKLFF	TGTGCCTGGAGTACGGGACTTAGCGAAAAACTGTTTTTT
TRBV15	TRBD2	TRBJ2-7	few	CATSREGTSISYEQYF	TGTGCCACCAGCAGAGAGGGGACTAGCATATCCTACGAGCAGTACTTC
TRBV23-1	TRBD1	TRBJ1-5	many	CASSRRTGNQPQHF	TGCGCCAGCAGTCGCCGGACAGGGAATCAGCCCCAGCATTTT
TRBV29-1	-	TRBJ2-1	few	CSVAGKYNEQFF	TGCAGCGTTGCGGGAAAATACAATGAGCAGTTCTTC
TRBV7-6	-	TRBJ2-3	-	CASSVLEDSDTQYF	TGTGCCAGCAGCGTGTTAGAGGACTCAGATACGCAGTATTTT
TRBV4-2	-	TRBJ1-1	few	CASSQDPGRGTEAFF	TGTGCCAGCAGCCAAGACCCGGGCCGGGGCACTGAAGCTTTCTTT
TRBV7-9	TRBD2	TRBJ2-7	-	CASSLSLAGGRNEQYF	TGTGCCAGCAGCTTGTCTTTAGCGGGAGGGCGCAACGAGCAGTACTTC
TRBV20-1	-	TRBJ2-1	-	CSARRVNEQFF	TGCAGTGCGCGCAGGGTAAATGAGCAGTTCTTC
TRBV6-4	TRBD2	TRBJ2-5	-	CASSDPSGRQETQYF	TGTGCCAGCAGTGACCCAAGCGGGAGACAAGAGACCCAGTACTTC
TRBV28	TRBD1	TRBJ2-1	-	CARIDRDSYNEQFF	TGTGCCAGAATAGACAGGGACTCCTACAATGAGCAGTTCTTC
TRBV7-9	TRBD2	TRBJ2-7	-	CASSLETWLAGYEQYF	TGTGCCAGCAGCTTAGAGACTTGGCTAGCGGGCTACGAGCAGTACTTC
TRBV20-1	-	TRBJ2-7	-	CSARLAREQYF	TGCAGTGCTAGACTAGCGAGGGAGCAGTACTTC